The 3 T cell receptor beta chains presented below share a single source sample, sequenced in a study of cytomegalovirus exposure and HLA in healthy donors. Researchers ran the PCR with 60 Vbeta and 13 Jbeta primers. Profiled with immunoSEQ multiplex PCR; TCRdb holds only in-frame clones, not every one. The data show about 75,000 clones, more than 65% seen once. The sample consisted of PBMCs. These TCRs come from a man in his 70s in good health and CMV-seropositive.

The rearrangement uses TRBV28 and TRBJ2-7; 8 bases are a match to TRBD2. Germline V lookup: CDR1 MDHEN, CDR2 SYDVKM. The CDR3 has 14 amino acids. V was pared by 3 bases and J by 4 bases, with 5 bases of the junction left unmatched. In nucleotides, the CDR3 is TGTGCCAGCAGTTTGAGCGGGAGTTTATACGAGCAGTACTTC. It is translated as CASSLSGSLYEQYF.

The chain has TRBV27 and TRBJ2-5; TRBD2 matches at 8 bases. Germline assignment: CDR1 MNHEY and CDR2 SMNVEV (reference sequence). The CDR3 is made up of 19 amino acids. After removal of 2 bases from V and 9 bases from J, the junction contained 23 bases not matched to a gene. The CDR3 region is CASSLGGGYAGAPAYAQYF. CDR3 coding DNA: TGTGCCAGCAGTTTAGGCGGGGGGTATGCGGGCGCCCCTGCCTACGCCCAGTACTTC.

This clone was observed a few times. The chain is built from TRBV25-1 and TRBJ1-6, with 7 bases aligning to TRBD1. J was trimmed by 11 bases and V by 7 bases; bases with no gene match: 8. This CDR3 comprises 13 residues. Germline V gene lookup returns CDR1 MGHDK and CDR2 SYGVNS. The CDR3: CASMMTGSTPLHF. CDR3 DNA sequence: TGTGCCAGCATGATGACAGGGAGTACACCCCTCCACTTT.